The present TCR beta chain was sequenced within a study of T cell changes during pregnancy in multiple sclerosis (dated by TCRdb to between 2018 and 2021). Broadly, across the study: The study examined how the T cell repertoire changed over the course of pregnancy in women with multiple sclerosis.

Libraries were constructed by the immunoSEQ multiplex PCR assay. What TCRdb holds here is the immuneACCESS table cut down to in-frame rearrangements. Part of the clones is not present; checked against another copy, under half of the missing clones reflect an unresolved V gene, and the others are unexplained. In all, the sample holds about 80,000 clones, and approximately 93% of those were seen once. Of the sample, around 0.91% is held by the ten largest clones. Details on this clone: What antigen it recognizes has not been identified. Base qualities were left out, and no much larger clone turns up one base away.

This receptor was obtained from a female donor in good health, enrolled as a control in a pregnancy study. The sample in question was peripheral blood, obtained in the second trimester of pregnancy.

This receptor carries the CDR3 CASNYKGADTGELFF. At the DNA level, the sequence is TGTGCCAGCAATTATAAGGGGGCGGACACCGGGGAGCTGTTTTTT. The chain couples TRBV6-1 to TRBJ2-2; TRBD1 fits 7 bases in the junction. Including cysteine and phenylalanine, the CDR3 has 15 amino acids. Only the CDR3 DNA is retained, 45 bases long and in frame from the first base. Compared with germline, V lacks 7 bases and J lacks 3 bases; bases without a gene match: 8. CDR1 and CDR2 were assigned from the germline V gene as MNHNS and SASEGT.